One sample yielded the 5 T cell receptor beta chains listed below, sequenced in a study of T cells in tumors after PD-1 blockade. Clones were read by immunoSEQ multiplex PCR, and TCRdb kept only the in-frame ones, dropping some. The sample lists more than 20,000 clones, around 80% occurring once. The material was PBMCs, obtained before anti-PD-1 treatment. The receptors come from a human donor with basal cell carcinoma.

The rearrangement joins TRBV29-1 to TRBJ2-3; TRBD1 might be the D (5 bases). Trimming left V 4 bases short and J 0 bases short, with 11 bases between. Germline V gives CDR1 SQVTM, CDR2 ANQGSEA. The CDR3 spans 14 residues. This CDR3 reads CSVGGAASTDTQYF. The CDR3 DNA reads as TGCAGCGTTGGTGGGGCCGCTAGCACAGATACGCAGTATTTT.

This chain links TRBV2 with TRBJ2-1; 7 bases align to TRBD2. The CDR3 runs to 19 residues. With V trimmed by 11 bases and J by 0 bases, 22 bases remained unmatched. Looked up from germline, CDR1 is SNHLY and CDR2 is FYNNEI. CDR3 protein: CACCEGWGGEGSSYNEQFF. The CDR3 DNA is TGTGCCTGCTGTGAAGGGTGGGGGGGGGAGGGGAGCTCCTACAATGAGCAGTTCTTC.

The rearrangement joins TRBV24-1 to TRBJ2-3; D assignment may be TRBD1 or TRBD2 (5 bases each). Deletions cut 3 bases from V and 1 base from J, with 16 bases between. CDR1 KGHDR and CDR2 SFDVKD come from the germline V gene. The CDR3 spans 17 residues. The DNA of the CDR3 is TGTGCCACCAGTGATGCAAACGTCGGGGCTCGCACAGATACGCAGTATTTT. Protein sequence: CATSDANVGARTDTQYF.

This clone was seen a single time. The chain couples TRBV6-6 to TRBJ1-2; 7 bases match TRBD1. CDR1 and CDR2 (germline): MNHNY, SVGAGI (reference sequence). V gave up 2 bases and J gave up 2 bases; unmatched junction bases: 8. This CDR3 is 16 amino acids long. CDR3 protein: CASSYGEGAGNYGYTF. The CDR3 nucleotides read TGTGCCAGCAGTTACGGGGAGGGGGCTGGAAACTATGGCTACACCTTC.

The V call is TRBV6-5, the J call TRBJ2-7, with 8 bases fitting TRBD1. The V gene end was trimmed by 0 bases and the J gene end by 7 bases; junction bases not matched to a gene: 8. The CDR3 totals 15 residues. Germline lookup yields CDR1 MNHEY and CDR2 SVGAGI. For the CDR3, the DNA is TGTGCCAGCAGTTACTCGAAGCAGGGGGCAAAAGAGCAGTACTTC. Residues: CASSYSKQGAKEQYF.